The source of this T cell receptor beta chain is a study of identical twins. Study observations and caveats: The authors drew conclusions from cross-sectional statistical analysis rather than following the same donors. Abundant beta clonotypes from cord blood had fewer insertions, unlike memory repertoires, which showed none.

Unique molecular identifiers were present on the cDNA, and a universal primer site came from template switching. A single record per CDR3 protein comes from TCRdb applying MiXCR to the 5' RACE reads. The table has hundreds of thousands of distinct CDR3 sequences, around 8.6% seen once. To note about this clonotype: The antigen remains unidentified.

V lost 2 bases to trimming and J lost 5 bases, with 20 bases between them. Germline V gene sequence: CDR1 MNHEY, CDR2 SMNVEV (reference sequence). The CDR3 runs to 17 residues. The same specimen was also included in a second study, on yellow fever vaccine responses in identical twins. From that study: Twins reportedly showed a vaccine T cell response that seemed partly convergent and partly personalized.

The chain recombines TRBV27 with TRBJ2-3; D not certain. This TCR was sampled from a woman aged 18-30 years in good health. The sample was PBMCs. This CDR3 reads CASSLRAAQLYQDTQYF. DNA of the CDR3: TGTGCCAGCAGTTTAAGGGCGGCTCAACTTTACCAAGATACGCAGTATTTT.